Below are 21 T cell receptor beta chains sequenced from a single sample in a study of long-term antiretroviral therapy in people with HIV. The authors ran the immunoSEQ assay, v3.0, at survey level. Profiled with immunoSEQ multiplex PCR; TCRdb holds only in-frame clones, not every one. The sample lists around 30,000 clones, 88% seen once, with approximately 4% in the top ten. The sequencing here drew on unsorted PBMCs, taken 0.5 years after starting antiretroviral therapy. These receptors all come from a woman younger than 30 with HIV.

This chain joins TRBV7-9 and TRBJ2-3; 14 bases agree with TRBD2. The V gene's germline CDR1 is SEHNR and CDR2 FQNEAQ (reference sequence). The CDR3 length is 16 residues. V shed 5 bases, J shed 1 base, and the junction held 2 bases outside the gene matches. The DNA of the CDR3 is TGTGCCAGCAGCCCGGGACTAGCGGGAGGCACAGATACGCAGTATTTT. Protein sequence: CASSPGLAGGTDTQYF.

The chain joins TRBV19 to TRBJ2-7; TRBD2 aligns across 9 bases. The J segment lost 6 bases and the V segment lost 3 bases, leaving 9 bases of the junction unmatched. CDR3 length: 15 residues. In germline, CDR1 is LNHDA, CDR2 SQIVND (reference sequence). The CDR3 coding sequence is TGTGCCAGTAGTATCGCTAGCGGGATAAACTCCGAGCAGTACTTC. It encodes CASSIASGINSEQYF.

J is TRBJ2-3 and V is TRBV7-6; TRBD2 agrees at 7 bases. Germline values: CDR1 SGHVS, CDR2 FNYEAQ. The CDR3 is 18 residues long. V lost 0 bases and J lost 5; bases outside the gene matches: 14. For the CDR3, the DNA is TGTGCCAGCAGCTTAGCGCACGGACTAGGAGGGAGGATAGATACGCAGTATTTT. Its protein product is CASSLAHGLGGRIDTQYF.

V usage is TRBV13 and J usage is TRBJ1-6, with 9 nucleotides matching TRBD1. CDR1 is PRHDT and CDR2 is FYEKMQ in the germline V gene (reference sequence). V trimming: 5 bases; J trimming: 7 bases; junction bases outside the gene matches: 3. The CDR3 runs to 14 residues. This CDR3 reads CASSHRGQNSPLHF. The CDR3 DNA reads as TGTGCCAGCAGCCACAGGGGGCAAAATTCACCCCTCCACTTT.

The CDR3 is CASSEGLPTDTQYF. In DNA, the CDR3 is TGTGCCAGCAGTGAGGGGCTACCCACAGATACGCAGTATTTT. This rearrangement joins TRBV6-4 to TRBJ2-3; TRBD1 might be the D (5 bases). The V end lost 3 bases, the J end lost 2 bases, and 9 bases lay between the germline ends. The CDR3 runs 14 residues. Germline CDR1 and CDR2: MRHNA and SNTAGT.

The chain recombines TRBV7-9 with TRBJ2-3, with D maybe TRBD2 (6 bases). Germline CDR1 reads SEHNR; CDR2 reads FQNEAQ (reference sequence). The ends were cut back, 5 bases at V and 2 bases at J, with 8 bases in the middle. The CDR3 sequence is 13 residues long. The CDR3 here is CASSRTITDTQYF. DNA for the CDR3: TGTGCCAGCAGCAGGACTATCACAGATACGCAGTATTTT.

This rearrangement joins TRBV25-1 to TRBJ2-1; the match to TRBD2 covers 9 bases. The CDR3 has 14 residues. Trimming removed 3 bases from V and 7 bases from J; junction bases left unmatched: 4. CDR1 and CDR2 (germline): MGHDK, SYGVNS. The CDR3, as DNA: TGTGCCAGCAGTGAGATAGCGGGAGAAAATGAGCAGTTCTTC. Translation gives CASSEIAGENEQFF. The whole variable domain, remainder taken from reference TRBV25-1 and TRBJ2-1, is EADIYQTPRYLVIGTGKKITLECSQTMGHDKMYWYQQDPGMELHLIHYSYGVNSTEKGDLSSESTVSRIRTEHFPLTLESARPSHTSQYLCASSEIAGENEQFFGPGTRLTVL.

V and J are TRBV9 and TRBJ2-7, with TRBD1 identical over 9 bases. The V gene's germline CDR1 is SGDLS and CDR2 YYNGEE. The CDR3 runs to 15 residues. V was pared by 3 bases and J by 2 bases, with 6 bases of the junction left unmatched. The CDR3 nucleotides are TGTGCCAGCAGCGGGGGACAGGGTCTTCCCTACGAGCAGTACTTC. It encodes CASSGGQGLPYEQYF.

This chain connects TRBV9 to TRBJ2-3; D gene ambiguous. CDR3 length: 14 residues. Trimming pared 1 base from V and 6 bases from J, leaving 12 bases between. Looked up from germline, CDR1 is SGDLS and CDR2 is YYNGEE. CDR3 sequence reads: CASSVSGSRDTQYF. The CDR3, as DNA: TGTGCCAGCAGCGTATCAGGTTCTCGGGATACGCAGTATTTT.

The chain recombines TRBV4-2 with TRBJ2-1; D possibly corresponds to TRBD2 (5 bases). Between the trimmed V and J ends, which lost 0 bases and 3 bases, there was a span of 12 bases. The CDR3 runs 16 residues. Germline lookup yields CDR1 LGHNA and CDR2 YNFKEQ. CDR3 nucleotide sequence: TGTGCCAGCAGCCAAGAATTCGGAGGTCGCTACAATGAGCAGTTCTTC. It codes for CASSQEFGGRYNEQFF.

This sequence joins TRBV19 and TRBJ1-3, with D hard to call. The CDR3 runs 15 residues. Germline V lookup: CDR1 LNHDA, CDR2 SQIVND (reference sequence). The ends were cut back, 3 bases at V and 0 bases at J, with 9 bases in the middle. CDR3 region: CASSMLPDSGNTIYF. The CDR3 DNA reads as TGTGCCAGTAGTATGCTACCGGACTCTGGAAACACCATATATTTT.

The V call is TRBV10-2, the J call TRBJ2-3; D is unclear. The CDR3 runs to 12 residues. Trimming took off 5 bases at V and 2 bases at J, with 5 bases between the two ends. Germline CDR1 WSHSY, CDR2 SAAADI. Here the CDR3 reads CASSQTTDTQYF. Written as DNA, the CDR3 is TGCGCCAGCAGTCAAACCACAGATACGCAGTATTTT.

The gene calls are TRBV11-2 and TRBJ1-1; D unclear. The V gene's germline CDR1 is SGHAT and CDR2 FQNNGV. Trimming cost V 0 bases and J 5 bases, with 16 bases left between them. The CDR3 has 16 amino acids. Written as DNA, the CDR3 is TGTGCCAGCAGCTTAGAAATAGGCAGGCCGAAAACTGAAGCTTTCTTT. Protein sequence: CASSLEIGRPKTEAFF.

This chain links TRBV9 with TRBJ2-5, with TRBD2 identical over 9 bases. Per the germline V gene, CDR1 is SGDLS and CDR2 is YYNGEE. J gave up 8 bases and V 0 bases, and 5 bases lay outside the gene matches. The CDR3 is 14 amino acids. The CDR3 DNA follows: TGTGCCAGCAGCGTAGCTGCGGGAGGGCCTACCCAGTACTTC. This codes for CASSVAAGGPTQYF.

This chain uses TRBV7-9 with TRBJ2-5; D is possibly TRBD1 (5 bases). The CDR3 consists of 14 residues. Trimming removed 0 bases from V and 1 base from J, with 6 bases in between. Germline lookup yields CDR1 SEHNR and CDR2 FQNEAQ (reference sequence). The CDR3 region is CASSLAQVQETQYF. DNA of the CDR3: TGTGCCAGCAGCTTAGCACAGGTCCAAGAGACCCAGTACTTC.

J is TRBJ2-1 and V is TRBV5-8, with 7 bases lining up with TRBD2. After removal of 1 base from V and 7 bases from J, the junction contained 5 bases not matched to a gene. Per the germline V gene, CDR1 is SGHTS and CDR2 is YDEGEE. This CDR3 comprises 14 residues. The CDR3 spells CASSLRLAGNEQFF. In DNA, the CDR3 is TGTGCCAGCAGCTTGCGACTAGCAGGGAATGAGCAGTTCTTC. Full variable domain (remainder filled in from reference TRBV5-8 and TRBJ2-1): EAGVTQSPTHLIKTRGQQATLRCSPISGHTSVYWYQQALGLGLQFLLWYDEGEERNRGNFPPRFSGRQFPNYSSELNVNALELEDSALYLCASSLRLAGNEQFFGPGTRLTVL.

This clone was seen only once. This sequence joins TRBV9 and TRBJ2-7; the D call may be TRBD1 or TRBD2 (6 bases each). V gave up 3 bases and J gave up 2 bases, with 12 bases separating them. The CDR3 has 14 amino acids. In germline, CDR1 is SGDLS, CDR2 YYNGEE. The CDR3 here is CASSGGDTAYEQYF. Written as DNA, the CDR3 is TGTGCCAGCAGCGGCGGGGACACTGCCTACGAGCAGTACTTC.

For this clone: The junction departs from the called germline gene at one end, perhaps through a read error. The chain couples TRBV7-7 to TRBJ2-7, with D possibly matching TRBD2 (6 bases). This CDR3 region has 15 residues. Germline CDR1 is SSHAT and CDR2 is FNYEAQ (reference sequence). CDR3 residues: CASSLGGGGINEQYF. The DNA for the CDR3 is TGTGCTAGCAGCTTGGGGGGTGGGGGTATCAACGAGCAGTACTTC.

Note on this clone: One end of the junction does not line up with germline, which may come from a read error. The rearrangement uses TRBV5-3 and TRBJ2-7, with D perhaps TRBD1 (6 bases). TRBV5-3 is given ORF status, its function remaining uncertain. The CDR3 runs 15 residues. CDR3 residues: CASSQDRGKGYEQYF. In nucleotides, the CDR3 is TGCGCCAGCAGCCAAGATAGGGGGAAAGGGTACGAGCAGTACTTC.

The chain uses TRBV18 and TRBJ1-3; 8 bases fit TRBD1. Germline lookup yields CDR1 KGHSH and CDR2 LQKENI. V dropped 6 bases and J dropped 5; count of bases not matched to a gene: 6. The CDR3 has 14 residues. The DNA for the CDR3 is TGTGCCAGCTCTCAAGGACAGGGAAGAAACACCATATATTTT. This sequence encodes CASSQGQGRNTIYF. The entire variable domain, with the rest obtained from reference TRBV18 and TRBJ1-3, is as follows: NAGVMQNPRHLVRRRGQEARLRCSPMKGHSHVYWYRQLPEEGLKFMVYLQKENIIDESGMPKERFSAEFPKEGPSILRIQQVVRGDSAAYFCASSQGQGRNTIYFGEGSWLTVV.

The chain has TRBV18 and TRBJ1-1, with TRBD1 identical over 8 bases. CDR1 is KGHSH, CDR2 LQKENI, per germline. The ends lost 3 bases at V and 2 bases at J; junction bases unmatched: 5. CDR3 length: 15 residues. CDR3 loop: CASSPRQGINTEAFF. CDR3 DNA: TGTGCCAGCTCACCCAGACAGGGGATAAACACTGAAGCTTTCTTT.